The 32 T cell receptor beta chains reported below all come from one sample, sequenced in a study of cytomegalovirus exposure and HLA in healthy donors. A multiplex PCR was run with 60 Vbeta primers and 13 Jbeta primers. Assay used: immunoSEQ multiplex PCR; TCRdb lists only in-frame clones, some missing. Altogether about 98,000 clones are present, roughly 70% being singletons, with the ten largest covering roughly 1.8%. Input material: PBMCs. The receptors were gathered from a male donor in good health and CMV-seronegative.

The chain has TRBV7-9 and TRBJ2-2; D perhaps matches TRBD1 (6 bases). The germline V gene has CDR1 SEHNR and CDR2 FQNEAQ (reference sequence). V dropped 6 bases and J dropped 4 bases, with 15 bases sitting between them. The CDR3 loop spans 15 amino acids. The DNA for the CDR3 is TGTGCCAGCAGTCTCGTGGACAGAGCCACCGGGGAGCTGTTTTTT. Its protein product is CASSLVDRATGELFF. Full variable domain (rest looked up from reference TRBV7-9 and TRBJ2-2): DTGVSQNPRHKITKRGQNVTFRCDPISEHNRLYWYRQTLGQGPEFLTYFQNEAQLEKSRLLSDRFSAERPKGSFSTLEIQRTEQGDSAMYLCASSLVDRATGELFFGEGSRLTVL.

This chain connects TRBV11-1 to TRBJ2-7; perhaps TRBD2 as D (6 bases). Germline V gene data show CDR1 as SGHAT and CDR2 as FQDESV (reference sequence). CDR3 length: 13 residues. The V end was cut by 9 bases, the J end by 0 bases, with 12 bases between. CDR3 in DNA: TGTGCCAGTTCTAGCGCCCCCTCCTACGAGCAGTACTTC. Translated, it gives CASSSAPSYEQYF.

This rearrangement joins TRBV7-6 to TRBJ1-6, with 9 bases fitting TRBD1. Germline assignment: CDR1 SGHVS and CDR2 FNYEAQ. This CDR3 has 15 residues. J gave up 8 bases and V 5 bases, and 7 bases lay outside the gene matches. The CDR3 spells CASSPGQGGDSPLHF. In DNA, the CDR3 is TGTGCCAGCAGCCCGGGACAGGGAGGAGATTCACCCCTCCACTTT.

The gene calls are TRBV6-5 and TRBJ1-1; D might be TRBD1 (6 bases). Germline CDR1 is MNHEY and CDR2 is SVGAGI. Trimming pared 6 bases from V and 9 bases from J, leaving 17 bases between. The CDR3 consists of 13 residues. CDR3 loop: CASSGGQYRKAFF. Written as DNA, the CDR3 is TGTGCCAGCAGCGGCGGACAGTACCGCAAAGCTTTCTTT.

The chain is built from TRBV6-1 and TRBJ1-6; D might be TRBD1 (6 bases). Trimming took 5 bases from V and 12 from J, leaving 14 bases between them. Germline V CDR1 and CDR2: MNHNS, SASEGT. The CDR3 has 13 residues. This CDR3 reads CASSNTGSRPLHF. The DNA for the CDR3 is TGTGCCAGCAGTAATACAGGGTCTCGACCCCTCCACTTT.

J is TRBJ2-7 and V is TRBV5-4; 8 nucleotides agree with TRBD2. V lost 3 bases and J lost 2; bases outside the gene matches: 4. The CDR3 is made up of 14 amino acids. Per germline, CDR1 SGHNT and CDR2 YYREEE (reference sequence). CDR3 sequence (DNA): TGTGCCAGCAGCTCTAGCGGGCGTGCCTACGAGCAGTACTTC. It specifies CASSSSGRAYEQYF.

The V and J genes are TRBV5-1 and TRBJ2-5; D is possibly TRBD1 (6 bases). With 6 bases removed from V and 5 bases from J, the gap between germline ends came to 20 bases. The germline CDR1 and CDR2 sequences are SGHRS and YFSETQ. The CDR3 is made up of 15 amino acids. The CDR3 bases are TGCGCCAGCAAAGCGGAAGGCTTCCAGGGGGAGACCCAGTACTTC. Translating gives CASKAEGFQGETQYF.

This clone came up a few times. The chain has TRBV6-1 and TRBJ1-1, with TRBD1 matching over 7 bases. The CDR3 runs to 16 residues. V was clipped by 6 bases and J by 6 bases; unmatched bases: 16. CDR1 is MNHNS, CDR2 SASEGT, per germline. The CDR3 spells CASRERETGVLAEAFF. CDR3 DNA sequence: TGTGCCAGCAGAGAAAGGGAAACAGGGGTCCTGGCTGAAGCTTTCTTT.

The rearrangement uses TRBV7-2 and TRBJ1-2, with D possibly matching TRBD1 (5 bases). The V end was cut by 5 bases, the J end by 1 base, with 8 bases between. Germline values: CDR1 SGHTA, CDR2 FQGNSA. This CDR3 has 13 residues. CDR3 sequence reads: CASSLDSNYGYTF. CDR3 coding DNA: TGTGCCAGCAGCCTTGACAGTAACTATGGCTACACCTTC.

J is TRBJ1-4 and V is TRBV15; the D is unclear. Trimming removed 1 base at V and 2 bases at J, with 11 bases between. The germline gives CDR1 LNHNV, CDR2 YYDKDF (reference sequence). The CDR3 consists of 16 residues. In DNA, the CDR3 is TGTGCCACCAGCAGAGGGAGGGCAGTGACTAATGAAAAACTGTTTTTT. Translating gives CATSRGRAVTNEKLFF.

This sequence joins TRBV4-2 and TRBJ2-7, with TRBD1 as a possible D gene (6 bases). V was clipped by 0 bases and J by 1 base, with 13 bases between them. The germline V gene has CDR1 LGHNA and CDR2 YNFKEQ. This CDR3 has 16 residues. In DNA, the CDR3 is TGTGCCAGCAGCCAAGAAGCCACAGGACAGTCCTACGAGCAGTACTTC. This translates into CASSQEATGQSYEQYF.

V gene TRBV9 combines with J gene TRBJ2-3; 7 positions match TRBD2. The V segment lost 3 bases and the J segment 6 bases; nucleotides outside the gene matches: 7. This CDR3 has 14 amino acids. Germline CDR1 and CDR2: SGDLS and YYNGEE. As DNA, the CDR3 is TGTGCCAGCAGCGCCCCCGGGAGGAGGGATACGCAGTATTTT. Translated, it gives CASSAPGRRDTQYF.

V usage is TRBV7-6 and J usage is TRBJ2-1, with 9 bases aligning to TRBD1. The germline V gene encodes CDR1 SGHVS and CDR2 FNYEAQ. V trimming: 1 base; J trimming: 8 bases; junction bases outside the gene matches: 3. This CDR3 spans 14 amino acids. CDR3 sequence: CASSLGTGADEQFF. The CDR3 DNA reads TGTGCCAGCAGCTTAGGGACAGGGGCCGATGAGCAGTTCTTC.

The chain joins TRBV18 to TRBJ2-7; D may be TRBD1 (6 bases). Trimming shortened V by 0 bases and J by 6 bases, and 15 bases separated the two germline ends. The CDR3 has 15 amino acids. Per the germline V gene, CDR1 is KGHSH and CDR2 is LQKENI. CDR3 in DNA: TGTGCCAGCTCACCACCGCTACAGGGATCTGGCGAGCAGTACTTC. Translation: CASSPPLQGSGEQYF.

This sequence joins TRBV5-1 and TRBJ2-7, with 14 bases lining up with TRBD2. J gave up 5 bases and V 2 bases, and 3 bases lay outside the gene matches. This CDR3 has 15 amino acids. Germline V gene data show CDR1 as SGHRS and CDR2 as YFSETQ. CDR3 in amino acids: CASSFGTSGSHEQYF. CDR3 nucleotide sequence: TGCGCCAGCAGCTTCGGGACTAGCGGGAGCCACGAGCAGTACTTC. Combining the CDR3 with reference TRBV5-1 and TRBJ2-7 gives the whole variable domain KAGVTQTPRYLIKTRGQQVTLSCSPISGHRSVSWYQQTPGQGLQFLFEYFSETQRNKGNFPGRFSGRQFSNSRSEMNVSTLELGDSALYLCASSFGTSGSHEQYFGPGTRLTVT.

The J gene is TRBJ1-1, the V gene TRBV5-6; D possibly corresponds to TRBD1 (5 bases). Germline assignment: CDR1 SGHDT and CDR2 YYEEEE. Trimming shortened V by 0 bases and J by 6 bases, and 12 bases separated the two germline ends. This CDR3 is built from 14 residues. CDR3 residues: CASSLGQGLAEAFF. DNA for the CDR3: TGTGCCAGCAGCTTGGGGCAGGGTCTTGCTGAAGCTTTCTTT.

The V and J genes are TRBV7-2 and TRBJ1-1; TRBD1 is a possible D gene (5 bases). The CDR3 is 14 residues long. Germline CDR1 reads SGHTA; CDR2 reads FQGNSA. Trimming removed 1 base from V and 3 bases from J, with 9 bases in between. As DNA, the CDR3 is TGTGCCAGCAGCTTAGTTCAGGGTGACACTGAAGCTTTCTTT. The encoded protein is CASSLVQGDTEAFF.

V is TRBV28 and J is TRBJ2-3; 11 nucleotides agree with TRBD1. V trimming: 8 bases; J trimming: 5 bases; junction bases outside the gene matches: 3. In germline, CDR1 is MDHEN, CDR2 SYDVKM. The CDR3 consists of 13 residues. The CDR3 loop is CASLDRGRDTQYF. CDR3 bases: TGTGCCAGCCTGGACAGGGGGCGAGATACGCAGTATTTT.

The CDR3 loop is CAAGLASYNEQFF. The CDR3 nucleotides read TGTGCCGCCGGGCTAGCTTCCTACAATGAGCAGTTCTTC. V is TRBV27 and J is TRBJ2-1; D possibly corresponds to TRBD2 (5 bases). CDR3 length: 13 amino acids. Germline V lookup: CDR1 MNHEY, CDR2 SMNVEV (reference sequence). The V and J ends lost 11 bases and 1 base respectively, with 12 bases between them.

The V gene is TRBV2, the J gene TRBJ2-3, with 7 bases lining up with TRBD1. The CDR3 contains 13 residues. Germline trimming cut 11 bases from V and 5 bases from J; bases unmatched to any gene: 10. Germline V CDR1 and CDR2: SNHLY, FYNNEI. DNA of the CDR3: TGTGCCGGCACAGGGGTATTGGGAGATACGCAGTATTTT. Its protein product is CAGTGVLGDTQYF.

The V and J genes are TRBV5-1 and TRBJ2-3, with 12 bases that match TRBD2. Germline loops: CDR1 SGHRS, CDR2 YFSETQ. With V trimmed by 2 bases and J by 3 bases, 4 bases remained unmatched. The CDR3 is 16 residues long. The CDR3 reads CASSLGTSGLTDTQYF. The DNA of the CDR3 is TGCGCCAGCAGCTTAGGGACTAGCGGGCTGACAGATACGCAGTATTTT.

The V call is TRBV7-3, the J call TRBJ2-5; 7 nucleotides line up with TRBD2. The CDR3 contains 17 residues. V gave up 0 bases and J gave up 0 bases; unmatched junction bases: 7. Germline assignment: CDR1 SGHTA and CDR2 FQGTGA. The CDR3, as DNA: TGTGCCAGCAGCTTAACGGGCGGACTAGGGAACCAAGAGACCCAGTACTTC. Residues: CASSLTGGLGNQETQYF.

CDR3 sequence: CASTSGDSYEQYF. The DNA for the CDR3 is TGTGCCAGCACCTCAGGCGACTCCTACGAGCAGTACTTC. The V and J genes are TRBV28 and TRBJ2-7; D gene ambiguous. The CDR3 runs to 13 residues. Between the trimmed V and J ends, which lost 7 bases and 0 bases, there was a span of 10 bases. CDR1 MDHEN and CDR2 SYDVKM come from the germline V gene.

This chain links TRBV27 with TRBJ1-4; D may be TRBD1 (5 bases). This CDR3 comprises 15 residues. V dropped 4 bases and J dropped 0 bases, with 9 bases sitting between them. Germline V gene lookup returns CDR1 MNHEY and CDR2 SMNVEV (reference sequence). CDR3 in DNA: TGTGCCAGCAGTTGGGGCAGATCAACTAATGAAAAACTGTTTTTT. It codes for CASSWGRSTNEKLFF.

The V call is TRBV2, the J call TRBJ1-1; no clear D gene. Between the trimmed V and J ends, which lost 5 bases and 7 bases, there was a span of 8 bases. The germline V gene encodes CDR1 SNHLY and CDR2 FYNNEI. The CDR3 is made up of 11 amino acids. CDR3 DNA: TGTGCCAGCAGTACGACACGTGAAGCTTTCTTT. Translating it yields CASSTTREAFF.

This chain uses TRBV4-2 with TRBJ2-1; tentatively, D is TRBD2 (6 bases). In germline, CDR1 is LGHNA, CDR2 YNFKEQ. V was trimmed by 0 bases and J by 8 bases, leaving 11 bases between them. The CDR3 spans 14 residues. The CDR3 loop reads CASSQDGAGYEQFF. The CDR3, as DNA: TGTGCCAGCAGCCAAGATGGAGCGGGCTATGAGCAGTTCTTC.

V usage is TRBV4-3 and J usage is TRBJ2-1, with 10 positions matching TRBD2. V was clipped by 3 bases and J by 9 bases; unmatched bases: 14. Germline CDR1 LGHNA, CDR2 YSLEER. The CDR3 has 17 residues. The DNA of the CDR3 is TGCGCCAGCAGCCAGAACCCTCTAGCGGGAGCCGGATTTGAGCAGTTCTTC. This sequence encodes CASSQNPLAGAGFEQFF.

The V call is TRBV10-3, the J call TRBJ1-2; 8 bases are a match to TRBD1. The CDR3 contains 14 residues. V shed 6 bases, J shed 4 bases, and the junction held 7 bases outside the gene matches. Germline V gene sequence: CDR1 ENHRY, CDR2 SYGVKD. Written as DNA, the CDR3 is TGTGCCATCAGCAAGCCCGGACAGGGCTATGGCTACACCTTC. The encoded protein is CAISKPGQGYGYTF.

This clone was picked up a small number of times. The rearrangement links TRBV9 to TRBJ2-2, with 12 bases fitting TRBD2. The length of the CDR3 is 16 residues. The junction had 9 bases not matched to a gene; V was cut back by 4 bases and J by 8 bases. Germline lookup yields CDR1 SGDLS and CDR2 YYNGEE. The CDR3 DNA is TGTGCCAGCAGCCCTACTAGCGGGAGGACTTATGGGGAGCTGTTTTTT. Its protein is CASSPTSGRTYGELFF.

This chain joins TRBV28 and TRBJ1-3; TRBD1 matches at 8 bases. The germline CDR1 and CDR2 sequences are MDHEN and SYDVKM. V lost 3 bases and J lost 1; bases outside the gene matches: 8. The CDR3 is made up of 17 amino acids. The CDR3 protein is CASSLPRGQVSGNTIYF. For the CDR3, the DNA is TGTGCCAGCAGTTTGCCCAGGGGGCAAGTATCTGGAAACACCATATATTTT. The full variable domain, with the rest looked up from reference TRBV28 and TRBJ1-3, is DVKVTQSSRYLVKRTGEKVFLECVQDMDHENMFWYRQDPGLGLRLIYFSYDVKMKEKGDIPEGYSVSREKKERFSLILESASTNQTSMYLCASSLPRGQVSGNTIYFGEGSWLTVV.

This clone came up once. The chain links TRBV5-5 to TRBJ1-2; no definite D call. The length of the CDR3 is 18 residues. Trimming left V 5 bases short and J 4 bases short, with 27 bases between. Germline CDR1 and CDR2: SGHKS and YYEKEE (reference sequence). CDR3 in amino acids: CASRGRAGAEALGYGYTF. In DNA, the CDR3 is TGTGCCAGCAGGGGTAGGGCAGGCGCTGAGGCACTAGGCTATGGCTACACCTTC.

The chain joins TRBV27 to TRBJ2-7; D is ambiguous. This CDR3 comprises 14 residues. Germline V CDR1 and CDR2: MNHEY, SMNVEV (reference sequence). V was pared by 6 bases and J by 1 base, with 13 bases between. CDR3 sequence reads: CASSRLGDSYEQYF. CDR3 DNA: TGTGCCAGCAGCCGGCTGGGCGATTCCTACGAGCAGTACTTC.